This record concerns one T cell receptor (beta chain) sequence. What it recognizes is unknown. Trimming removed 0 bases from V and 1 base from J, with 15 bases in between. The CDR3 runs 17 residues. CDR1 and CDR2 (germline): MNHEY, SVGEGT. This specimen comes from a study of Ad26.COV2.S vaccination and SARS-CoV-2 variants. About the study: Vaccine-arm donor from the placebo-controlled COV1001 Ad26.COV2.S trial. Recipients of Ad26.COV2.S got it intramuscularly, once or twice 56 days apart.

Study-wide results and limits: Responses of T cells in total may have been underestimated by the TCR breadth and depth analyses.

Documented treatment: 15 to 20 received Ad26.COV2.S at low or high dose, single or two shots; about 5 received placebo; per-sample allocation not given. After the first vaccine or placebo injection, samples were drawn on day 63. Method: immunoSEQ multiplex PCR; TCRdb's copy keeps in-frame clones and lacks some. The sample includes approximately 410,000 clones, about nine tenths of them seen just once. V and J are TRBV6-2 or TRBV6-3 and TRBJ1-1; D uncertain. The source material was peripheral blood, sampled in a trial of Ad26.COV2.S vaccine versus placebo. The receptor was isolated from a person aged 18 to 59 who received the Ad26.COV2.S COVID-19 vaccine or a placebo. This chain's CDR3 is CASSYSKGFNRNTEAFF. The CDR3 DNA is TGTGCCAGCAGTTACTCGAAGGGTTTTAACCGGAACACTGAAGCTTTCTTT.